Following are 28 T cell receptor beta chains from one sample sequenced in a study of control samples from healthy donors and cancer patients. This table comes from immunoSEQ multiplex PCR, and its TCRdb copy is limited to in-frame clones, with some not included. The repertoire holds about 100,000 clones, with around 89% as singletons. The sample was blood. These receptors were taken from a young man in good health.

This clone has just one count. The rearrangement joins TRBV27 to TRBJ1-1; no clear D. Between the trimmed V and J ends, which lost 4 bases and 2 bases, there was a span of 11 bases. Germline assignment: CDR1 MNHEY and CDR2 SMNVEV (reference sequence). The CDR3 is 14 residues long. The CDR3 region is CASSYGLSNTEAFF. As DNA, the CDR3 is TGTGCCAGCAGTTATGGTCTCTCTAACACTGAAGCTTTCTTT.

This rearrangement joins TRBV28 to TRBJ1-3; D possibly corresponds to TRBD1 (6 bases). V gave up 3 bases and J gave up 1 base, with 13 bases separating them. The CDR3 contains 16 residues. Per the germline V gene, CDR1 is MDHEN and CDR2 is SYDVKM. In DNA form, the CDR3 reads TGTGCCAGCAGTTTCTTCCTAGGGGGATCTGGAAACACCATATATTTT. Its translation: CASSFFLGGSGNTIYF.

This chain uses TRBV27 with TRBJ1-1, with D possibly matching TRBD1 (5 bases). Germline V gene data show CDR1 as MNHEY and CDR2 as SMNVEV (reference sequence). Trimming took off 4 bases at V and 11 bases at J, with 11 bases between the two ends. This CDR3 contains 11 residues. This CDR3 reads CASSSGWEAFF. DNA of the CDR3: TGTGCCAGCAGTTCAGGGTGGGAGGCTTTCTTT.

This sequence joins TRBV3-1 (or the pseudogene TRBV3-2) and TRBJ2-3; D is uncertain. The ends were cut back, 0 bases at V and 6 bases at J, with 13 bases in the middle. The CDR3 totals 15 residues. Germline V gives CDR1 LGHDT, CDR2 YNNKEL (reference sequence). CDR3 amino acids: CASSQELVLADTQYF. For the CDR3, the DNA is TGTGCCAGCAGCCAAGAATTAGTTCTTGCGGATACGCAGTATTTT.

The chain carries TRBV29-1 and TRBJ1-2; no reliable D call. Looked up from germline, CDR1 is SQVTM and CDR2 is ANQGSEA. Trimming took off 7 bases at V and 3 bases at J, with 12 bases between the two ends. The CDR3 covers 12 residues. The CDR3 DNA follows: TGCAGCGGTACGACGGGCGACTATGGCTACACCTTC. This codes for CSGTTGDYGYTF.

CDR3 sequence reads: CASSLRGARGDEQFF. CDR3 coding DNA: TGTGCCAGCAGCCTAAGGGGGGCCCGGGGCGATGAGCAGTTCTTC. The genes are TRBV7-2 and TRBJ2-1; either TRBD1 or TRBD2 may fit D (6 bases each). The germline gives CDR1 SGHTA, CDR2 FQGNSA. V dropped 5 bases and J dropped 8 bases, with 19 bases sitting between them. CDR3 length: 15 amino acids.

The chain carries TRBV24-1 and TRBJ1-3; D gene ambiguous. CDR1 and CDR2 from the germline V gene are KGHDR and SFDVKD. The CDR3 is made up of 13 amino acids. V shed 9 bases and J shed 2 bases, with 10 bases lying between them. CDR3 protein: CATSLSAGNTIYF. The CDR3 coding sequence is TGTGCCACCTCCTTGAGTGCTGGAAACACCATATATTTT.

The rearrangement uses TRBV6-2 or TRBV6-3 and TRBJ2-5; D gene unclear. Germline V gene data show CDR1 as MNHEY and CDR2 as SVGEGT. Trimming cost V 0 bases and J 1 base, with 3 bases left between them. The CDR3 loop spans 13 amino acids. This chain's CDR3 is CASSYSVQETQYF. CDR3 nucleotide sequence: TGTGCCAGCAGTTACTCGGTCCAAGAGACCCAGTACTTC.

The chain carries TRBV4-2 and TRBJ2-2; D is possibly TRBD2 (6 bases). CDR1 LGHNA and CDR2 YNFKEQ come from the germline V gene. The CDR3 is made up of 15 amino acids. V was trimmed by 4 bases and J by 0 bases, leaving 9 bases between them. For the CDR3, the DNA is TGTGCCAGCAGCCTAGCGGCTTCGAACACCGGGGAGCTGTTTTTT. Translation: CASSLAASNTGELFF.

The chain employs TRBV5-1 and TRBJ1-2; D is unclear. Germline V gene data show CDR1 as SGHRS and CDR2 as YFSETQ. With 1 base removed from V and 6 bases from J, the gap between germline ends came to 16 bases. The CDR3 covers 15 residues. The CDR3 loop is CASSLRGDGRDGYTF. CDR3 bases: TGCGCCAGCAGCTTGCGGGGTGACGGTCGGGATGGCTACACCTTC.

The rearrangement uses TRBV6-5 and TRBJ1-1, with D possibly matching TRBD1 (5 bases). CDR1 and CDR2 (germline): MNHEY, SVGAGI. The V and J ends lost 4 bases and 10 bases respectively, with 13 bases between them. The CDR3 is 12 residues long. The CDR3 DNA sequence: TGTGCCAGCAGTTCGACAACGGGGCGAGCTTTCTTT. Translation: CASSSTTGRAFF.

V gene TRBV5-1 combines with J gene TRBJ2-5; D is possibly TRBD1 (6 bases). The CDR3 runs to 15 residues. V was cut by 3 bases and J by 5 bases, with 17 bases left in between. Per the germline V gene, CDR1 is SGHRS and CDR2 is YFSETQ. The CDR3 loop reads CASSSRGSPRETQYF. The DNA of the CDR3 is TGCGCCAGCAGCTCCAGGGGAAGTCCCCGGGAGACCCAGTACTTC.

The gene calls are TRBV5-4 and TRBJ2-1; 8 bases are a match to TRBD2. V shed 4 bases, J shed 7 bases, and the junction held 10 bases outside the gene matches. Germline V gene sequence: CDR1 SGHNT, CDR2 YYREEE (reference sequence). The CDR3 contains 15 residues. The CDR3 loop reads CASSARGTSANEQFF. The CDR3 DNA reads TGTGCCAGCAGCGCTCGGGGGACTAGTGCTAATGAGCAGTTCTTC.

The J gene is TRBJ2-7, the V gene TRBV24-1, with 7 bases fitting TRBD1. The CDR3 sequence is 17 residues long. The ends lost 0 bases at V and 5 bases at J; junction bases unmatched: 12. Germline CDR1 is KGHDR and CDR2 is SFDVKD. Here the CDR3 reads CATSDLKTIQGTHEQYV. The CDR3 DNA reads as TGTGCCACCAGTGATTTGAAGACGATACAGGGGACCCACGAGCAGTACGTC.

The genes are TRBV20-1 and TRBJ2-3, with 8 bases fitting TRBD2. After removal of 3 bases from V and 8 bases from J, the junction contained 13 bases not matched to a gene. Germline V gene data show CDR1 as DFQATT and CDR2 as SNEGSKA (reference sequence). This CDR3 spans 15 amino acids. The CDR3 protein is CSASFGLAGASTQYF. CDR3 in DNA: TGCAGTGCTAGTTTTGGGCTAGCGGGCGCAAGTACGCAGTATTTT.

This CDR3 is CASRGLRANEKLFF. CDR3 nucleotides: TGTGCCAGCAGAGGACTGAGAGCTAATGAAAAACTGTTTTTT. The chain has TRBV6-5 and TRBJ1-4, with D hard to call. Trimming stripped 6 bases from V and 3 bases from J, with 11 bases between. CDR3 length equals 14 residues. CDR1 is MNHEY, CDR2 SVGAGI, per germline.

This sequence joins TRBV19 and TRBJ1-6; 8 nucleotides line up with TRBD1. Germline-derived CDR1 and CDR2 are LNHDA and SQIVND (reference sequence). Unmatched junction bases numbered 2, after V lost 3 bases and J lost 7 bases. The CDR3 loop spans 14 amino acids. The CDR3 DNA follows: TGTGCCAGTAGTATTACAGGGGGAAATTCACCCCTCCACTTT. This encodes CASSITGGNSPLHF.

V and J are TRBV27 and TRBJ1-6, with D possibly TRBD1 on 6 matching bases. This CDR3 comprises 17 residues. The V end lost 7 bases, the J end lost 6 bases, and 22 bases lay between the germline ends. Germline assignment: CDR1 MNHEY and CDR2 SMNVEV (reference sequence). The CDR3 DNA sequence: TGTGCCAGCAATAAACTCTTAATAGGGGGAGGTAATTCACCCCTCCACTTT. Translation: CASNKLLIGGGNSPLHF.

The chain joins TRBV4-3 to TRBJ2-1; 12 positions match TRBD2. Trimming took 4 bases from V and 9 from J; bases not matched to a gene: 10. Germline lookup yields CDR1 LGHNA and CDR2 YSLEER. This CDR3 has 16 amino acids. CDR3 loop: CASSLQLAGGPSEQFF. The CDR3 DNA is TGCGCCAGCAGCCTCCAGCTAGCGGGAGGGCCGAGTGAGCAGTTCTTC.

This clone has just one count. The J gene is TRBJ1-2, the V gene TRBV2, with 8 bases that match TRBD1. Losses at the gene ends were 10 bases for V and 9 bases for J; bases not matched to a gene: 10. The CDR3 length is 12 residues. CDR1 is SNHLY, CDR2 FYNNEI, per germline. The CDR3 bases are TGTGCCATCCTGGGACAGGAGCTGAGCTACACCTTC. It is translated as CAILGQELSYTF.

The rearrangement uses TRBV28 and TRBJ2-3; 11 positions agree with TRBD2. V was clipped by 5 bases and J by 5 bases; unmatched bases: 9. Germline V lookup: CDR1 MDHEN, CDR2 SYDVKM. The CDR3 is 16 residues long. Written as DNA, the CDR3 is TGTGCCAGCAGTCCGTTAGCGGGAGGGCTTGTAGATACGCAGTATTTT. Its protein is CASSPLAGGLVDTQYF.

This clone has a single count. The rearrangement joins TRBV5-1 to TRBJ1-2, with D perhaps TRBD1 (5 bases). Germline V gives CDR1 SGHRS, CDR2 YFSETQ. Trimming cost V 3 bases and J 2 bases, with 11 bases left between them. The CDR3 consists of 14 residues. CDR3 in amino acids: CASSSGRGNYGYTF. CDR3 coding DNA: TGCGCCAGCAGCTCGGGACGTGGAAACTATGGCTACACCTTC.

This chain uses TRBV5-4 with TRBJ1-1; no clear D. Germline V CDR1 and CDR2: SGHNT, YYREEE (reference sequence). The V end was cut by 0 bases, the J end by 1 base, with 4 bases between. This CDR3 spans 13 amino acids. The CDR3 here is CASSLGGNTEAFF. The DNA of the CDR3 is TGTGCCAGCAGCTTGGGGGGGAACACTGAAGCTTTCTTT.

The CDR3 is CASKVDTGLNTEAFF. DNA of the CDR3: TGTGCCAGTAAGGTCGATACAGGGTTGAACACTGAAGCTTTCTTT. This rearrangement joins TRBV19 to TRBJ1-1, with TRBD1 as a possible D gene (6 bases). This CDR3 spans 15 amino acids. The V and J ends lost 7 bases and 0 bases respectively, with 15 bases between them. CDR1 is LNHDA and CDR2 is SQIVND in the germline V gene (reference sequence).

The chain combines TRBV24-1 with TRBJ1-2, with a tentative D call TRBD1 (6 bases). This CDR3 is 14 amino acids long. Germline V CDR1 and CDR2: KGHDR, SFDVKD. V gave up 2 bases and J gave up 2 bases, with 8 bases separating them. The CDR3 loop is CATSDSTGNYGYTF. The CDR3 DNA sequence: TGTGCCACCAGTGATTCGACAGGCAACTATGGCTACACCTTC.

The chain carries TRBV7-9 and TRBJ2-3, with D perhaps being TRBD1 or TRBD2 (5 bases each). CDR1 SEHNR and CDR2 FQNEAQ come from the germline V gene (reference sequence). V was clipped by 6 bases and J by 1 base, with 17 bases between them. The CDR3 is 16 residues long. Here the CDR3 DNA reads TGTGCCAGCAGTGGGACCCCTTTTTTGGGCACAGATACGCAGTATTTT. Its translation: CASSGTPFLGTDTQYF.

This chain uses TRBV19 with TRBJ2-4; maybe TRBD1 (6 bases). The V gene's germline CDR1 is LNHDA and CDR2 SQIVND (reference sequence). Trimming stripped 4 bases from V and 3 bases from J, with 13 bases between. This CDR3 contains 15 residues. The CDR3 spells CASSSRGRGKNIQYF. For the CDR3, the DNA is TGTGCCAGTAGTAGCAGGGGTCGGGGCAAAAACATTCAGTACTTC.

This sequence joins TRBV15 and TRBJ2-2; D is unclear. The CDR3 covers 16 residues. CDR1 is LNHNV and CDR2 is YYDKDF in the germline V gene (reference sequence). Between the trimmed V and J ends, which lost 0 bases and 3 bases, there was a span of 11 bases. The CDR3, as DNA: TGTGCCACCAGCAGAGATAGGACGGGCTACACCGGGGAGCTGTTTTTT. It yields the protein CATSRDRTGYTGELFF.